What follows are 10 T cell receptor beta chains derived from one specimen sequenced in a study of breast tumors, draining lymph nodes, adjacent tissues. A single record per CDR3 protein comes from TCRdb applying MiXCR to the multiplex PCR reads. The sample holds some 85,000 distinct CDR3 sequences, about 27% seen once. Breast cancer patients provided tissue from their axillary draining lymph nodes. The specimen sequenced was axillary lymph node tissue. The receptors were sampled from a female donor with breast cancer. Some clones in this sample may be carry-over from other donors' samples.

This clonotype appeared many times. A much larger clone is a single base away; this may be a read error. The rearrangement joins TRBV6-4 to TRBJ1-2; 9 bases line up with TRBD1. CDR3 length: 16 residues. Germline V CDR1 and CDR2: MRHNA, SNTAGT. CDR3 protein: CASSHSTRTGVSGYTF. In nucleotides, the CDR3 is TGTGCCAGCAGTCACTCTACGCGGACAGGGGTTAGTGGCTACACCTTC.

In its sample, this clonotype was seen many times. This chain connects TRBV20-1 to TRBJ2-3; D possibly matches TRBD1 or TRBD2 (5 bases each). The CDR3 is 15 amino acids. The germline V and J ends were trimmed by 4 bases and 0 bases, with 14 bases remaining between them. Germline V CDR1 and CDR2: DFQATT, SNEGSKA (reference sequence). For the CDR3, the DNA is TGCAGTGCTAACCCCACCGGGACGAGCACAGATACGCAGTATTTT. It specifies CSANPTGTSTDTQYF.

In this sample, this clonotype turned up many times. A much larger clone sits a single nucleotide away, making a read error possible. This chain joins TRBV7-8 and TRBJ1-2, with a tentative D call TRBD1 (5 bases). The CDR3 sequence is 15 residues long. The germline gives CDR1 SGHVS, CDR2 FQNEAQ. The CDR3 sequence: CASSPLGGANYGYPF. CDR3 DNA sequence: TGTGCCAGCAGCCCCCTCGGGGGAGCTAACTATGGCTACCCCTTC.

This chain links TRBV11-1 with TRBJ2-7; 10 bases map to TRBD2. The CDR3 consists of 14 residues. Trimming took 5 bases from V and 5 from J; bases not matched to a gene: 6. In germline, CDR1 is SGHAT, CDR2 FQDESV (reference sequence). The CDR3 DNA reads TGTGCCAGCAGCCTAAGACTAGCGGGCGACGAGCAGTACTTC. Translation: CASSLRLAGDEQYF.

The count of this clonotype is one. The chain uses TRBV7-9 and TRBJ2-5; D could derive from TRBD1 or TRBD2 (5 bases each). This CDR3 is 14 amino acids long. CDR1 and CDR2 (germline): SEHNR, FQNEAQ (reference sequence). V lost 5 bases and J 7 bases, leaving 17 bases between the germline ends. The chain's CDR3 is CASSRQWLRGTQYF. In DNA form, the CDR3 reads TGTGCCAGCAGCCGACAGTGGTTGAGGGGGACCCAGTACTTC.

This clonotype was recorded at least ten times. A single base separates this from a much larger clone, so it may be a read error. The chain carries TRBV11-3 and TRBJ2-5, with D possibly matching TRBD2 (5 bases). CDR3 length: 15 residues. From germline, CDR1 is SGHNT and CDR2 YENEEA. Deletions cut 2 bases from V and 1 base from J, with 11 bases between. For the CDR3, the DNA is TGTGCCAGCAGCTTAAGCGCGGGCGCCCAAGAGACCCAGTACTTC. Translating it yields CASSLSAGAQETQYF.

This clonotype has ten or more counts. This chain connects TRBV19 to TRBJ2-4; TRBD2 matches at 7 bases. Germline V gene lookup returns CDR1 LNHDA and CDR2 SQIVND (reference sequence). Trimming at V came to 7 bases and at J to 4 bases, leaving 13 bases not matched to a gene. The CDR3 is 16 residues long. CDR3 bases: TGTGCCAGTACCAATGTCGGGAGCGGGGTGAAAAACATTCAGTACTTC. Translating gives CASTNVGSGVKNIQYF.

This clonotype was counted at least ten times. The rearrangement uses TRBV20-1 and TRBJ2-3, with 10 bases identical to TRBD2. This CDR3 has 15 amino acids. Trimming took 4 bases from V and 2 from J; bases not matched to a gene: 6. The V gene's germline CDR1 is DFQATT and CDR2 SNEGSKA (reference sequence). CDR3 sequence (DNA): TGCAGTGCTATTCGGACTAGCGGTAACACAGATACGCAGTATTTT. Its protein is CSAIRTSGNTDTQYF.

As regards this clonotype: Possible read error: a much larger clone is one base away. J is TRBJ2-1 and V is TRBV3-1; 7 bases line up with TRBD2. The CDR3 is made up of 17 amino acids. Germline V CDR1 and CDR2: LGHDT, YNNKEL (reference sequence). The ends lost 0 bases at V and 1 base at J; junction bases unmatched: 6. DNA for the CDR3: TGTGCCAGCAGCCAAGATCAGGGTAGCGGGTCCTACAATGAGCAGTTCTTC. Translation gives CASSQDQGSGSYNEQFF.

In its sample, this clonotype was seen many times. The chain joins TRBV18 to TRBJ2-3; no clear D. Trimming cost V 2 bases and J 5 bases, with 5 bases left between them. Germline CDR1 is KGHSH and CDR2 is LQKENI. This CDR3 is built from 12 residues. The CDR3 here is CASSPNEDTQYF. The CDR3 DNA is TGTGCCAGCTCACCAAATGAAGATACGCAGTATTTT.